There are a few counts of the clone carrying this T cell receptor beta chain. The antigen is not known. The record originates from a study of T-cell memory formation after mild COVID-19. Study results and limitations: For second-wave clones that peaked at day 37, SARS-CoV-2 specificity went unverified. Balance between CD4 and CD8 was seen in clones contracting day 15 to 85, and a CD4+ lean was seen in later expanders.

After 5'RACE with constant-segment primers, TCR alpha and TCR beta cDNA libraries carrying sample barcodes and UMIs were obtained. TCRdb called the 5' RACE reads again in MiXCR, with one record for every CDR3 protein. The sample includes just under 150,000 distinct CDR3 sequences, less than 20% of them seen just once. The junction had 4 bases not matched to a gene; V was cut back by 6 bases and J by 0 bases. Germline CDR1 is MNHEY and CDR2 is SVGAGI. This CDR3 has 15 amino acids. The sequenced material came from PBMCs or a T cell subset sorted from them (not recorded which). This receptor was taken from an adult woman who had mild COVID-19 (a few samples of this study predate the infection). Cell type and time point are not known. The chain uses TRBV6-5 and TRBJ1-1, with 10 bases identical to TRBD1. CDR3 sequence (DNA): TGTGCCAGCAGGACAGGGGGCTATGTGAACACTGAAGCTTTCTTT. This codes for CASRTGGYVNTEAFF.